The rows below give T cell receptor beta chains drawn from one sample of a study of blood T cells in healthy people across ages. In TCRdb, the 5' RACE reads were re-called with MiXCR into one record per CDR3 protein. Of approximately 1,000,000 distinct CDR3 sequences in the sample, 40% to 45% were seen once. Specimen: blood. Receptor source: an older woman in good health. The CDR3 runs from the conserved cysteine through the conserved F or W. D genes are given only for firm matches. Rows may omit the clone size; those that give it use once, few, many or a size class.

-	TRBV5-1	TRBJ2-3	-	TGCGCCAGCAGCTTGGTCACAACTAGAAACTACACAGATACGCAGTATTTT	CASSLVTTRNYTDTQYF
-	TRBV6-5	TRBJ2-3	-	TGTGCCAGCAGTTACTCGAGGCCCTCTCGAGGAACAGATACGCAGTATTTT	CASSYSRPSRGTDTQYF
-	TRBV2	TRBJ2-5	many	TGTGCCAGCAGTGAAGCGCTTCGGGAGACCCAGTACTTC	CASSEALRETQYF
-	TRBV20-1	TRBJ1-4	-	TGCAGTGCTAGCCCCTTAAGTTCGTGGATGGGGGAAAAACTGTTTTTT	CSASPLSSWMGEKLFF
-	TRBV4-1	TRBJ2-7	once	TGCGCCAGCAGCCAAGATGGACTTGACAGGAGGGAGTACGAGCAGTACTTC	CASSQDGLDRREYEQYF
-	TRBV28	TRBJ1-2	-	-	CASSSSVDYGYTF
TRBD2	TRBV27	TRBJ2-1	-	TGTGCCAGCAGCCTAGCGGGAGGGTTCTCCTACAATGAGCAGTTCTTC	CASSLAGGFSYNEQFF
TRBD2	TRBV12-3/TRBV12-4	TRBJ2-7	-	TGTGCCAGCAGGGGACTAGCGGGCCGACGGGAGCAGTACTTC	CASRGLAGRREQYF
TRBD1	TRBV7-9	TRBJ2-7	few	TGTGCCAGCAGCACTTCGGCCACAGGGGAAAGGTACGAGCAGTACTTC	CASSTSATGERYEQYF
-	TRBV7-6	TRBJ2-5	few	TGTGCCAGCAGCGCCCCGACTGATGGTTCTCGAGAGACCCAGTACTTC	CASSAPTDGSRETQYF
-	TRBV5-1	TRBJ2-5	few	TGCGCCAGCAGCTTCGGACAGGGCGGGAGGCAAGAGACCCAGTACTTC	CASSFGQGGRQETQYF
TRBD2	TRBV3-1	TRBJ2-3	-	TGTGCCAGCAGCCAAGGGCTAGCGGGACTCACAGATACGCAGTATTTT	CASSQGLAGLTDTQYF
-	TRBV5-1	TRBJ2-5	-	TGCGCCAGCAGCGCCGGATCCGGGTGGGAGACCCAGTACTTC	CASSAGSGWETQYF
-	TRBV2	TRBJ1-1	-	TGTGCCAGCACCCAGGTGGGCATGAACACTGAAGCTTTCTTT	CASTQVGMNTEAFF
-	TRBV12-3/TRBV12-4	TRBJ2-7	-	TGTGCCAGCAGTAACGCCAAAGGCGAGCAGTACTTC	CASSNAKGEQYF
-	TRBV6-5	TRBJ2-7	-	TGTGCCAGCAGTCACCCCGGCTACGAGCAGTACTTC	CASSHPGYEQYF
-	TRBV2	TRBJ2-7	-	TGTGCCAGCAGTGATGTTTGGGACGGTAACTACGAGCAGTACTTC	CASSDVWDGNYEQYF
-	TRBV20-1	TRBJ2-1	-	TGCAGTGCTAGGGACCGACCATCAGGACCTAACAATGAGCAGTTCTTC	CSARDRPSGPNNEQFF
-	TRBV28	TRBJ2-3	-	TGTGCCAGCAGTCTCCCCGGTGGGAGTGAAGATACGCAGTATTTT	CASSLPGGSEDTQYF
-	TRBV15	TRBJ2-5	-	TGTGCCACCAGCAGAGATTTGGACGCGGCCGGGAAGACCCAGTACTTC	CATSRDLDAAGKTQYF
TRBD1	TRBV27	TRBJ2-5	-	TGTGCCAGCAGCTTACAGGGGGCCACTTCAGAGACCCAGTACTTC	CASSLQGATSETQYF
TRBD2	TRBV7-8	TRBJ2-2	-	TGTGCCAGCAGCTTCCAACGGACTAGCGGGATCTTCACCGGGGAGCTGTTTTTT	CASSFQRTSGIFTGELFF
-	TRBV20-1	TRBJ2-3	-	TGCAGTGCTAGAGTTCAGGCAGATACGCAGTATTTT	CSARVQADTQYF
TRBD1	TRBV4-1	TRBJ1-4	once	TGCGCCAGCAGCACCCGACAGGGATTCATGACTAATGAAAAACTGTTTTTT	CASSTRQGFMTNEKLFF
-	TRBV5-6	TRBJ2-7	few	TGTGCCAGCAGCTCAGGGGACAAGCAGTACTTC	CASSSGDKQYF
TRBD1	TRBV6-5	TRBJ2-7	-	TGTGCCAGCAGCCCTAGAGGTAGCAGGGGGAACTACGAGCAGTACTTC	CASSPRGSRGNYEQYF
-	TRBV7-3	TRBJ2-6	few	TGTGCCAGCAGCTTGACAGCCTCTGGGGCCAACGTCCTGACTTTC	CASSLTASGANVLTF
-	TRBV29-1	TRBJ2-5	-	TGCAGCGCCGAGGCGCTGGGGATAAAGACCCAGTACTTC	CSAEALGIKTQYF
TRBD2	TRBV9	TRBJ2-3	-	TGTGCCAGCAGCATGACTAGCGGGAGCGCAGATACGCAGTATTTT	CASSMTSGSADTQYF
TRBD2	TRBV20-1	TRBJ2-4	few	TGCAGTGCTAGAGATTCACAGCGGGAGGCCAAAAACATTCAGTACTTC	CSARDSQREAKNIQYF
TRBD2	TRBV20-1	TRBJ2-1	-	TGCAGTGCTAGAGCCCGGACTAGCGGGAGGCAACACAATGAGCAGTTCTTC	CSARARTSGRQHNEQFF
-	TRBV10-3	TRBJ1-5	-	TGTGCCATCAGTGAGATGACCGATCAGCCCCAGCATTTT	CAISEMTDQPQHF
TRBD2	TRBV27	TRBJ2-7	few	TGTGCCAGCAGTTGGGGACTAGCGGGATCGGCCTACGAGCAGTACTTC	CASSWGLAGSAYEQYF
-	TRBV5-1	TRBJ2-7	few	TGCGCCAGCAGCTTGGCCATATCCGGGCAGGGTATGTACGAGCAGTACTTC	CASSLAISGQGMYEQYF
-	TRBV27	TRBJ2-3	-	TGTGCCAGCAGTTTGTGGGGAGGTGGAACCACAGATACGCAGTATTTT	CASSLWGGGTTDTQYF
-	TRBV29-1	TRBJ2-7	many	TGCAGCGTTGTGGGGGGGGCAACCTACGAGCAGTACTTC	CSVVGGATYEQYF
TRBD2	TRBV6-6	TRBJ2-5	-	TGTGCCAGCAGTTACTCACTAGCGGGAAGGGGAGAGACCCAGTACTTC	CASSYSLAGRGETQYF
-	TRBV20-1	TRBJ1-2	-	TGCAGCCACCCACAGGGTACCTATGGCTACACCTTC	CSHPQGTYGYTF
TRBD2	TRBV7-8	TRBJ2-1	few	TGTGCCAGCAGCTTGGGACTAGACTGGGTCAATGAGCAGTTCTTC	CASSLGLDWVNEQFF
-	TRBV24-1	TRBJ2-7	-	TGTGCCACCAGTGACAGGGACGCGAGGGGTTTCGATGAGCAGTACTTC	CATSDRDARGFDEQYF
-	TRBV7-8	TRBJ2-3	few	TGTGCCAGCAGCGTCCGTGAGGGGGAGGTTTTTGCTCCATCTGAGACAGATACGCAGTATTTT	CASSVREGEVFAPSETDTQYF
TRBD1	TRBV6-1	TRBJ2-5	-	TGTGCCAGCAGTGAAGTCGAGGGGGCGCTCCCCTACAATGAGCAGTACTTC	CASSEVEGALPYNEQYF
TRBD1	TRBV24-1	TRBJ2-1	-	TGTGCCACCACTGATTACCGGGACAGGCCTTACAATGAGCAGTTCTTC	CATTDYRDRPYNEQFF
TRBD2	TRBV6-5	TRBJ2-7	few	TGTGCCAGCAGCCACAGCGGGATAGGGTACGAGCAGTACTTC	CASSHSGIGYEQYF
-	TRBV29-1	TRBJ2-5	-	TGCAGCGGTGTACAGGTAGAGACCCAGTACTTC	CSGVQVETQYF
TRBD1	TRBV5-6	TRBJ1-4	-	TGTGCCAGCAGCATGGAGATGACAGGGGTTAGTGAAAAACTGTTTTTT	CASSMEMTGVSEKLFF
-	TRBV5-1	TRBJ2-1	-	TGCGCCAGCAGCTTGGACCGGAGAGAGCAGTTCTTC	CASSLDRREQFF
TRBD2	TRBV7-9	TRBJ2-5	many	TGTGCCAGCAGCCTCCTCGCGGGAGGCTACCAAGAGACCCAGTACTTC	CASSLLAGGYQETQYF
TRBD2	TRBV29-1	TRBJ2-3	-	TGCAGCGTTGGGGTAGCGGGGGGCCTGGATACGCAGTATTTT	CSVGVAGGLDTQYF